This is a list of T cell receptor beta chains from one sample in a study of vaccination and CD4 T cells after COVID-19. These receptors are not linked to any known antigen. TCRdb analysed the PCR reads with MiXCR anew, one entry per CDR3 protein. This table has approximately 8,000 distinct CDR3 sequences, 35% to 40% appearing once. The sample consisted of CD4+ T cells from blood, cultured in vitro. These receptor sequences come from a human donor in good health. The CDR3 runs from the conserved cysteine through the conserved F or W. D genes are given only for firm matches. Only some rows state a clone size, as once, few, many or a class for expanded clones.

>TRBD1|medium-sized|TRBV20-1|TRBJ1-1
TGCGGCCGCAGGGGGGTTAACGCTGAAGCTTTCTTT
CGRRGVNAEAFF
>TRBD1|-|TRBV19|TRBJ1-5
TGTGCCAGTAGTATATTGGAGGGGACAGTATTATCTCAGCCCCAGCATTTT
CASSILEGTVLSQPQHF
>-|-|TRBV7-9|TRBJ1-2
TGTGCCACCCTGGGAGGCCCCGTTAACTATGGCTACACCTTC
CATLGGPVNYGYTF
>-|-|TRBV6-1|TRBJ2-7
TGTGCCACCGAGGATACTAGCTACGAGCAGTACTTC
CATEDTSYEQYF
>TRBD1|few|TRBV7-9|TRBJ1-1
TGTGCCAGCAGGGGACAGGACACTGAAGCTTTCTTT
CASRGQDTEAFF
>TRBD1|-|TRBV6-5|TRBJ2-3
TGTGCCAGCAGTTACTCCGGGACAGGGGTCGGGCTTAGCACAGATACGCAGTATTTT
CASSYSGTGVGLSTDTQYF
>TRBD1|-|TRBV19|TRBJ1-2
TGTGCCACCGCCCCCCAACAGGGGGCCTATGGCTACACCTTC
CATAPQQGAYGYTF
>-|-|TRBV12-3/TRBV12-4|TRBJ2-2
TGTGCCAGCAGTTCTAACACCGGGGAGCTGTTTTTT
CASSSNTGELFF
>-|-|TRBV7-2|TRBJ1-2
TGTGCCAGCGGTGCTGGGTATGGCTACACCTTC
CASGAGYGYTF
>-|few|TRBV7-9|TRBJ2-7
TGTGCCAGCAGCTTAATCCAGGGACCCTACGAGCAGTACTTC
CASSLIQGPYEQYF
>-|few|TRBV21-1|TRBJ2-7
TGTGCCAGCAGCAAAGGTCGGACAGGGGGCTGCGAGCAGTACTTC
CASSKGRTGGCEQYF
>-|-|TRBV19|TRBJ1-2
TGTGCCAGTAGTACTCGACAGAGGGCCTATGGCTACACCTTC
CASSTRQRAYGYTF
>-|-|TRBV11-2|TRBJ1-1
TGTGCCAGCAGTTGGGTGAACACTGAAGCTTTCTTT
CASSWVNTEAFF
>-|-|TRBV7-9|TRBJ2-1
TGTGCCAGCAGCTTCGGACTTTACCGGAATGAGCAGTTCTTC
CASSFGLYRNEQFF
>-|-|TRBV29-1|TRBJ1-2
TGCAGCGTTGAGAGGGCAGGGAGAGGGGGCTACACCTTC
CSVERAGRGGYTF
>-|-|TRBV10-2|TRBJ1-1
TGCGCCAGCAGTGATGGGGGGACTGAAGCTTTCTTT
CASSDGGTEAFF
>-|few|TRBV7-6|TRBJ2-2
TGTGCCAGCAGCTTAACCTCAATGGAGTTTAACACCGGGGAGCTGTTTTTT
CASSLTSMEFNTGELFF
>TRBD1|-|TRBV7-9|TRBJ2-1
TGTGCCAGCACAGGGGGCGGTTCAACTTACAATGAGCAGTTCTTC
CASTGGGSTYNEQFF
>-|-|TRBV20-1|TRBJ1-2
TGCAGTGCCGATCTAAGAATAACTCATGGCTACACCTTC
CSADLRITHGYTF
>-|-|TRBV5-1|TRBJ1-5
TGCGCCAGCAGTTCGGACGGAGTAAATCAGCCCCAGCATTTT
CASSSDGVNQPQHF
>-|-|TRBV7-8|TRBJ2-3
TGTGCCAGCTGTATAACCACAGATACGCAGTATTTT
CASCITTDTQYF
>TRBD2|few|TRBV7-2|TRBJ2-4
TGTGCCAGCAGCACCGGACTAGCGGGGGGGCAAGCCATTCAGTACTTC
CASSTGLAGGQAIQYF
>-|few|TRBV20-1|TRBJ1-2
TGCAGTGCTAGATCGGGGGGCGACTATGGCTACACCTTC
CSARSGGDYGYTF
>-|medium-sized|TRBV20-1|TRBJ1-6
TGCAGTGCCAATAGGGCACGAAATAATTCACCCCTCCACTTT
CSANRARNNSPLHF
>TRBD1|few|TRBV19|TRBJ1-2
TGTGCCAGTAGGGGGACCAGGGGGGGACCTGCTTATGGCTACACCTTC
CASRGTRGGPAYGYTF
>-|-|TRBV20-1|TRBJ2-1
TGCAGTACCCCTAGAGGGGCCAGAGATGAGCAGTTCTTC
CSTPRGARDEQFF
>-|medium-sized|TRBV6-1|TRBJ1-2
TGTGCCAGCAGCCGCGAGGGACGCGGCTATGGCTACACCTTC
CASSREGRGYGYTF
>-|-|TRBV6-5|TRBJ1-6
TGTGCCAGCAGTTACTCAGAGGGGGGGCTAGGTTCACCCCTCCACTTT
CASSYSEGGLGSPLHF
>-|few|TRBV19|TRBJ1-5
TGTGCCAGTACCCAACGGCGGGATTATAGCAATCAGCCCCAGCATTTT
CASTQRRDYSNQPQHF
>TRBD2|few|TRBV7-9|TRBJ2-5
TGTGCCAGCAGCCCTCAGGCGGCGAGCGGGGGGGAGACCCAGTACTTC
CASSPQAASGGETQYF
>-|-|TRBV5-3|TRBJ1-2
TGTGCCAGCAGCCCACGGTGGCAGGGCCCTAACTATGGCTACACCTTC
CASSPRWQGPNYGYTF
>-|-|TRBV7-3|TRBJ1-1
TGTGCCAGCAGCTTGGGACCCTACGTGACTGAAGCTTTCTTT
CASSLGPYVTEAFF
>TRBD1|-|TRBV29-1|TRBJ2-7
TGCGGCGTCCTCATCCAGGGGGTTGGATACGAGCAGTACTTC
CGVLIQGVGYEQYF
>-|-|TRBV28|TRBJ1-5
TGTGCCAGCAGTTTATCTGCTGGATTTGGGAATCAGCCCCAGCATTTT
CASSLSAGFGNQPQHF
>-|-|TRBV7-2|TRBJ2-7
TGTGCCAGCAGCTCACCTCAGGTGTACGAGCAGTACTTC
CASSSPQVYEQYF
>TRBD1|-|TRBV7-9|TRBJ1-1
TGTGCCAGCAGCTTTTGGACAGGGGGGGCAACTGAAGCTTTCTTT
CASSFWTGGATEAFF
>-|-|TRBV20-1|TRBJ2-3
TGCAGTGCTAAGGACGGGGCAGATACGCAGTATTTT
CSAKDGADTQYF
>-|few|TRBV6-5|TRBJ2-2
TGTGCCAGCAGTTACGGAGGGGGCACGATCGGGGAGCTGTTTTTT
CASSYGGGTIGELFF
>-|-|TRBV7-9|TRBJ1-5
TGTGCCAGCAGCTTAGTGGGCCTCGGGACGGGTAATCAGCCCCAGCATTTT
CASSLVGLGTGNQPQHF
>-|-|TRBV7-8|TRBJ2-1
TGTGCCAGCAGCGAAGACCTGGAGCAGTTCTTC
CASSEDLEQFF
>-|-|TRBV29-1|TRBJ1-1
TGCAGCGCCCGGCCCCTAGCGAACACTGAAGCTTTCTTT
CSARPLANTEAFF
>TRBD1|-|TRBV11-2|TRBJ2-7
TGTGCCAGCAGCTTGGGCGGGACAGGGAGCGAGCAGTACTTC
CASSLGGTGSEQYF
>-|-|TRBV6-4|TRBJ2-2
TGTGCCAGCAGTGACAGGGACACCGGGGAGCTGTTTTTT
CASSDRDTGELFF
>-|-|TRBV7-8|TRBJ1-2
TGTGCCAGCAGCGACCCGGGCTATGGCTACACCTTC
CASSDPGYGYTF
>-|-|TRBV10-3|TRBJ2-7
TGTGCCATCAGGGCCTCTAACTACGAGCAGTACTTC
CAIRASNYEQYF
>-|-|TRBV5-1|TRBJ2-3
TGCGCCAGCAGACTGGGTTCGGAAGATACGCAGTATTTT
CASRLGSEDTQYF
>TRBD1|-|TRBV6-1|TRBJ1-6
TGTGCCAGCACCCCCGGGTCTGTCAGGGGGCTTAGTTCACCCCTCCACTTT
CASTPGSVRGLSSPLHF